The entry below describes one T cell receptor beta chain. What it binds is unknown. TCRdb re-called the 5' RACE reads and gives one entry per CDR3 protein, without DNA. The specimen's table records about 460,000 distinct CDR3 sequences. The data are from a study of T cells expressing NK-cell markers. Study results and limitations: Of CD8+ T cells, 1.0-7.0% belonged to dominant NKG2C+ clonotypes in five to seven donors.

Per germline, CDR1 DFQATT and CDR2 SNEGSKA (reference sequence). This CDR3 is 14 amino acids long. The receptor comes from a woman aged 50 to 60 in good health. The gene calls are TRBV20-1 and TRBJ1-1; the D call from TCRdb, TRBD1, cannot be confirmed without DNA. Input material: blood T cells: a sorted CD56 or NKG2C T cell subset, CD4+ or CD8+ T cells, or bulk PBMC T cells (not recorded which). This CDR3 reads CSATPLDAGPEAFF.